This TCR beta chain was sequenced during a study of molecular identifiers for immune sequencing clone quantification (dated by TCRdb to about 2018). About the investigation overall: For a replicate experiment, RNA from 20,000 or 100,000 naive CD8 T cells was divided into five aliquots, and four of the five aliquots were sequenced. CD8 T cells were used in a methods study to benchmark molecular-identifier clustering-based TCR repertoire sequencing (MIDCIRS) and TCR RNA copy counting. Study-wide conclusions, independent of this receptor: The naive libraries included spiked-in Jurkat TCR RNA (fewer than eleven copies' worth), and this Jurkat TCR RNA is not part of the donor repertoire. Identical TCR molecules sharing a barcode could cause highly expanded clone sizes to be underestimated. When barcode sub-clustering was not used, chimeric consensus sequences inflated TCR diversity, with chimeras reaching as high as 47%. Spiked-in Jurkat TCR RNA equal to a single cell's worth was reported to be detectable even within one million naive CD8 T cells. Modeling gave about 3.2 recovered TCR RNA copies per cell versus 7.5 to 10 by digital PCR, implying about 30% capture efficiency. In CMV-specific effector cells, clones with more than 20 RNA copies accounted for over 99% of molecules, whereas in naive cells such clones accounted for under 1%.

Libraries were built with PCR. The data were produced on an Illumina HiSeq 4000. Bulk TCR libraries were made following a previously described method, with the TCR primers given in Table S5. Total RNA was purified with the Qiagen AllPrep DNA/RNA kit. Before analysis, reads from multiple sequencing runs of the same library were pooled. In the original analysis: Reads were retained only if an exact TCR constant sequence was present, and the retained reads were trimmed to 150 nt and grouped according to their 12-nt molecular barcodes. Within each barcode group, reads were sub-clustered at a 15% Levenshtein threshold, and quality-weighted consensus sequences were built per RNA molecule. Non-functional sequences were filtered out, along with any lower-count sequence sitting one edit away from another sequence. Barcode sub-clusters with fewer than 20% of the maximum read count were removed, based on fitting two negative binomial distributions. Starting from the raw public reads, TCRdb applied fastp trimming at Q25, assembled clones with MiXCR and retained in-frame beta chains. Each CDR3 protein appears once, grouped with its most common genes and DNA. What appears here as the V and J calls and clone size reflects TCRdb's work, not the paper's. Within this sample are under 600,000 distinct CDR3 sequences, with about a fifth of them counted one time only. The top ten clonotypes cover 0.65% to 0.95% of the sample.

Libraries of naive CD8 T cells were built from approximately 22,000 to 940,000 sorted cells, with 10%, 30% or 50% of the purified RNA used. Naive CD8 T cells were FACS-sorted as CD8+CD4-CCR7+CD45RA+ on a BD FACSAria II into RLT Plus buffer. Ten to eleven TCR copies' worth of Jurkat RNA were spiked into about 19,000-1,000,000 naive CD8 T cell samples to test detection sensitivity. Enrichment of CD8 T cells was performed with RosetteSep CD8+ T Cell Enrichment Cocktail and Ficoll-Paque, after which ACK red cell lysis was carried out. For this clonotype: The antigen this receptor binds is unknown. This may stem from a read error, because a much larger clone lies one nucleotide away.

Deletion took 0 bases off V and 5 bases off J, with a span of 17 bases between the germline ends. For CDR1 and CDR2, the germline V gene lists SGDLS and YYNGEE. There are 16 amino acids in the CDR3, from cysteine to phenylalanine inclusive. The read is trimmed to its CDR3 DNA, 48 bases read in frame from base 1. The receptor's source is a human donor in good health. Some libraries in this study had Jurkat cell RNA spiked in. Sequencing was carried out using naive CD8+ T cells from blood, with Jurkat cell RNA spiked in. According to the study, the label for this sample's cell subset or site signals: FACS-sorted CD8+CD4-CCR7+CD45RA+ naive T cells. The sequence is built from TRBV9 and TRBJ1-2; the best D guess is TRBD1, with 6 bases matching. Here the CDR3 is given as CASSVDYRDAKYGYTF. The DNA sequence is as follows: TGTGCCAGCAGCGTAGACTACAGGGATGCAAAGTATGGCTACACCTTC.